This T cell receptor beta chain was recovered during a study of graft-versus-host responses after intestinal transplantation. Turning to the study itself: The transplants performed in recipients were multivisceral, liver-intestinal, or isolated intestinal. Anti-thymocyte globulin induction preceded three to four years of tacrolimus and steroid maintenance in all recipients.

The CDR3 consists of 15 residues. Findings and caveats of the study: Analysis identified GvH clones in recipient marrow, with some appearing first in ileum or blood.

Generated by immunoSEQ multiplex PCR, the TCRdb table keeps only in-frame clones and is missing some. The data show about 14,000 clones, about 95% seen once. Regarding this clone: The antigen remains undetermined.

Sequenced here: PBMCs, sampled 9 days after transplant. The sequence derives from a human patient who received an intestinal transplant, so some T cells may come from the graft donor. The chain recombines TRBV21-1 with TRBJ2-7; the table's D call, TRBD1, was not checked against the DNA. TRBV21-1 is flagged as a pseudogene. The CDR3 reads CASSCGTGFNYEQYF. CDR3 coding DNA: TGTGCCAGCAGCTGCGGGACAGGGTTTAACTACGAGCAGTACTTC.